Following are 15 T cell receptor beta chains from one sample sequenced in a study of blood T cell repertoires in COVID-19. Assay used: immunoSEQ multiplex PCR; TCRdb lists only in-frame clones, some missing. In the table there are just over 60,000 clones, approximately 80% of which are singletons. The sequenced sample was peripheral blood. Receptors originate from a man in his sixties with acute or convalescent COVID-19.

The gene calls are TRBV24-1 and TRBJ1-1; D may be TRBD1 (6 bases). The V gene's germline CDR1 is KGHDR and CDR2 SFDVKD. This CDR3 has 15 residues. Trimming took off 5 bases at V and 1 base at J, with 13 bases between the two ends. For the CDR3, the DNA is TGTGCCACCAGTGGGGCCGGACAGAAGAACACTGAAGCTTTCTTT. Encoded protein: CATSGAGQKNTEAFF.

The chain couples TRBV28 to TRBJ1-2; 9 bases agree with TRBD1. The CDR3 totals 13 residues. V trimming: 6 bases; J trimming: 3 bases; junction bases outside the gene matches: 2. Per the germline V gene, CDR1 is MDHEN and CDR2 is SYDVKM. CDR3 DNA sequence: TGTGCCAGCAGGCGGGACAGGGACTATGGCTACACCTTC. Translated, it gives CASRRDRDYGYTF.

The genes are TRBV13 and TRBJ1-5; 7 positions agree with TRBD1. The V and J ends lost 5 bases and 4 bases, in that order; junction bases with no gene match: 14. CDR1 is PRHDT and CDR2 is FYEKMQ in the germline V gene (reference sequence). The length of the CDR3 is 17 residues. The CDR3 coding sequence is TGTGCCAGCAGCCACGCTGTGCCGGGACAGACTAATCAGCCCCAGCATTTT. Translating gives CASSHAVPGQTNQPQHF.

The J gene is TRBJ1-2, the V gene TRBV24-1; 8 positions match TRBD1. V trimming: 5 bases; J trimming: 0 bases; junction bases outside the gene matches: 1. This CDR3 has 14 amino acids. Germline-derived CDR1 and CDR2 are KGHDR and SFDVKD. The CDR3 DNA reads TGTGCCACCAGTGGGACAGGGTCTAACTATGGCTACACCTTC. This codes for CATSGTGSNYGYTF.

The chain has TRBV27 and TRBJ2-7, with D possibly matching TRBD2 (6 bases). CDR3 size: 14 residues. V shed 3 bases and J shed 0 bases, with 9 bases lying between them. Looked up from germline, CDR1 is MNHEY and CDR2 is SMNVEV (reference sequence). As DNA, the CDR3 is TGTGCCAGCAGTTTTGGGGGGAGCTCCTACGAGCAGTACTTC. It specifies CASSFGGSSYEQYF.

Only one count was recorded for this clone. The chain recombines TRBV11-2 with TRBJ2-5, with a possible D match to TRBD2 (6 bases). V lost 0 bases to trimming and J lost 2 bases, with 16 bases between them. From germline, CDR1 is SGHAT and CDR2 FQNNGV. The CDR3 runs to 17 residues. CDR3 protein: CASSLDGAWGEQETQYF. CDR3 coding DNA: TGTGCCAGCAGCTTAGATGGGGCCTGGGGGGAACAAGAGACCCAGTACTTC.

The rearrangement joins TRBV6-2 or TRBV6-3 to TRBJ2-7; D is undetermined. Trimming removed 0 bases at V and 2 bases at J, with 14 bases between. The CDR3 runs to 16 residues. Germline loops: CDR1 MNHEY, CDR2 SVGEGT. The CDR3 spells CASSYSNSGRPYEQYF. The CDR3 coding sequence is TGTGCCAGCAGTTACTCGAACAGTGGGCGCCCCTACGAGCAGTACTTC.

The chain is built from TRBV4-2 and TRBJ2-2, with D uncertain. This CDR3 contains 16 residues. Germline CDR1 LGHNA, CDR2 YNFKEQ. V lost 0 bases to trimming and J lost 3 bases, with 11 bases between them. CDR3 sequence reads: CASSQDREDYTGELFF. CDR3 DNA sequence: TGTGCCAGCAGCCAAGATCGAGAGGATTACACCGGGGAGCTGTTTTTT.

This chain uses TRBV12-3 or TRBV12-4 with TRBJ1-5, with TRBD1 matching over 8 bases. The trim removed 11 bases at V and 4 bases at J, leaving 4 bases unmatched. This CDR3 is built from 12 residues. CDR3 sequence reads: CAGGQGNQPQHF. CDR3 DNA: TGTGCCGGAGGACAGGGAAATCAGCCCCAGCATTTT.

The rearrangement joins TRBV9 to TRBJ1-3; weak D call: TRBD1 (5 bases). The CDR3 length is 15 residues. With 3 bases removed from V and 0 bases from J, the gap between germline ends came to 10 bases. Germline loops: CDR1 SGDLS, CDR2 YYNGEE. The CDR3 sequence is CASSAGTSSGNTIYF. The CDR3 DNA is TGTGCCAGCAGCGCCGGGACTAGCTCTGGAAACACCATATATTTT.

The J gene is TRBJ1-1, the V gene TRBV27; 8 bases fit TRBD1. The CDR3 extends over 16 amino acids. V dropped 5 bases and J dropped 5; count of bases not matched to a gene: 13. Germline lookup yields CDR1 MNHEY and CDR2 SMNVEV (reference sequence). CDR3 DNA: TGTGCCAGCAGTAGAACGGGACAGGCGCCTTCTACTGAAGCTTTCTTT. The encoded protein is CASSRTGQAPSTEAFF.

The chain recombines TRBV5-3 with TRBJ1-1, with 9 nucleotides matching TRBD1. TRBV5-3 is reported as an ORF; its role is uncertain. After removal of 3 bases from V and 12 bases from J, the junction contained 6 bases not matched to a gene. The length of the CDR3 is 12 residues. As DNA, the CDR3 is TGTGCCAGAAGCTCACCCGGGACAGGGACTTTCTTT. This gives the protein CARSSPGTGTFF.

V usage is TRBV6-5 and J usage is TRBJ2-1; D is undetermined. Trimming shortened V by 7 bases and J by 0 bases, and 4 bases separated the two germline ends. The CDR3 spans 12 residues. Germline CDR1 is MNHEY and CDR2 is SVGAGI. The CDR3 DNA follows: TGTGCCAGCAAGAGCTCCTACAATGAGCAGTTCTTC. It encodes CASKSSYNEQFF.

This chain joins TRBV19 and TRBJ2-3, with a tentative D call TRBD1 (6 bases). The CDR3 totals 17 residues. The V end lost 1 base, the J end lost 3 bases, and 17 bases lay between the germline ends. The germline V gene has CDR1 LNHDA and CDR2 SQIVND (reference sequence). DNA for the CDR3: TGTGCCAGTAGTATAGGCGCTTCGGGACACGGAACAGATACGCAGTATTTT. The encoded protein is CASSIGASGHGTDTQYF.

The CDR3 nucleotides are TGTGCCAGCAGTTTATTAGGACTAGCGGGCATCTCCTACGAGCAGTACTTC. Translating it yields CASSLLGLAGISYEQYF. The chain carries TRBV28 and TRBJ2-7; TRBD2 matches at 11 bases. Germline loops: CDR1 MDHEN, CDR2 SYDVKM. The CDR3 covers 17 residues. J lost 0 bases, V lost 1 base, and 5 bases had no gene match.